This TCR beta chain was retrieved from a study of cytomegalovirus exposure and HLA in healthy donors (dated by TCRdb to the late 2010s). Background on the whole study: An earlier analysis of 587 of the donors reported about 280 Gb of sequence data and 95 million to 120 million unique TCR beta sequences obtained from approximately 180 million T cells. A later genetic analysis used genome-wide SNP genotypes for about 60% of the roughly 700 donors, treating that subset as a discovery cohort. All discovery cohort repertoires had been generated on a single sequencing platform. Among approximately 370 genotyped donors of the cohort, an average of around 250,000 unique TCR beta nucleotide sequences was sequenced per donor, of which about 18% were non-productive. To decide whether each TCR beta V gene segment behaved as functional or pseudogenic, an earlier analysis of 587 of the donors relied on high-throughput TCR beta sequencing. Class I and class II HLA loci were covered by the typing at four-digit resolution. Approximately 300 gigabases of sequencing data and some 85 million unique TCR sequences were included in an early release covering around 600 HLA-typed donors. Donor age, sex, ethnicity and CMV serostatus were compiled together with the repertoire data. In addition to the first cohort of approximately 650 subjects, a separate validation cohort of 120 different subjects was used. The study used immunosequencing to profile the T cell repertoires of approximately 650 subjects and linked those repertoires to cytomegalovirus serostatus. High-throughput TCR immunosequencing, statistical association of individual TCRs with disease status, and machine learning were combined to predict cytomegalovirus infection status. Because of strong linkage in the cohort, roughly five DR-DQ haplotypes were treated as single units for association and clustering. A later analysis re-examined previously published TCR beta repertoires from roughly 720 donors and added high-resolution HLA genotyping to investigate patterns of TCR occurrence. Of the roughly 400 genotyped donors, 65% to 90% were placed in the genetic ancestry cluster associated with self-reported Caucasian donors. The study aimed to test whether signatures of past pathogen exposure could be identified by cataloging public T cell receptors. In the later analysis, no new phenotypic data were used to find candidate immune exposures; instead, reliance was placed on TCR beta sequences and their occurrence across donors. The number of typed donors differed by locus: roughly 620-630 for A, B, C, DRB1 and DQB1; roughly 510 for DQA1; some 590 for DPA1; and about 450 for DPB1. The study at large found these results: Compared with the roughly 670-donor mean, donors in an Asian-associated ancestry cluster had fewer N-insertions in productive TCRs, according to a later genetic analysis. The 87-base-pair reads could not distinguish some IMGT-functional V segments, including TRBV6-2 and TRBV6-3, so those segments were excluded. In a later analysis, TCR association rates were found to vary across HLA loci, with the most associated TCRs seen for DRB1 alleles and the fewest for HLA-C alleles. Correlated functional status among segregating V segments might reflect linkage disequilibrium, but an unknown experimental factor could not be ruled out. The classifier was reported to diagnose cytomegalovirus status with high specificity and sensitivity in both the original cohort and the validation cohort. When HLA alleles, especially DR and DQ, strongly co-occurred, attributing TCR associations to individual alleles was difficult. The authors suggested that the approach could potentially be extended to other disease states and immunological phenotypes. Immune exposure information for the cohort was limited to CMV serostatus. A further reported finding was that TCR beta sequences accurately predicted the HLA-A and HLA-B alleles for most subjects in the first cohort. Presence/absence analyses assumed roughly uniform sequencing depth across donors, an assumption that may not hold. At a false discovery rate of 0.05, a later analysis linked 16,951 TCR beta sequences to specific HLA alleles. Three of the identified cytomegalovirus-associated TCR beta chains were confirmed in vitro to be specific for cytomegalovirus antigens. Most TCR sequences were seen in very few donors, while some public TCRs were found in many individuals. Because HLA typing was missing for some donors at each locus, association tests included only the typed subset. In a later analysis, several top co-occurrence clusters were reported to appear linked to parvovirus B19, influenza, CMV and Epstein-Barr virus. A cluster of highly shared sequence variants was judged likely to represent a technical artifact of the sequencing pipeline. The cohort was sequenced for TCR beta chains only, and without alpha or paired-chain data the features that could be detected were limited. An association between a missense DCLRE1C variant and V-gene and J-gene trimming of TCR beta chains was found in a later genetic analysis and replicated in an independent cohort. In a later analysis, HLA-associated TCR beta chains were found to be more clonally expanded and to have lower generation probabilities than equally common non-associated chains. According to a later analysis, most CMV-associated TCR beta chains appeared to be HLA-restricted, and the HLA associations seemed to be driven largely by CMV exposure. The earlier analysis of approximately 590 of the donors excluded some 15 rarely observed V segments, including chromosome 9 orphons, because counts were too low. In an earlier analysis of 587 of the donors, most TCR beta V segments were observed in productive rearrangements about 87% or about 30% of the time, broadly matching IMGT annotations. The study listed 150 to 200 TCR beta chains as associated with cytomegalovirus.

The cohort comprised 710 or so healthy bone marrow donors. At the time of sampling, all cohort members were nominally healthy, though unrecorded immune exposures were likely present. The donor tested CMV seronegative and was one of the 352 seronegative cohort members. A peripheral blood sample was collected from each donor, and TCR beta sequencing was performed on peripheral blood mononuclear cells. Genomic DNA was extracted from the blood cell samples with the Qiagen DNeasy Blood Extraction Kit. The CDR3 contains 15 residues, cysteine and phenylalanine counted. Only the CDR3 region is kept as DNA, spanning 45 bases read in frame from base 1. The germline V gene encodes CDR1 SGHAT and CDR2 FQNNGV. V is shortened by 4 bases, J by 7 bases, and the region joining them spans 17 bases. This clone was observed a handful of times. Its cognate antigen has yet to be identified. Per-base qualities were not stored, and no clone one base away is much larger.

The library was obtained by the immunoSEQ multiplex PCR assay. The multiplex PCR relied on a mix of 60 forward primers for TCR Vbeta segments and 13 reverse primers for TCR Jbeta segments. The CDR3 region of rearranged TCR beta genes was amplified from genomic DNA by a multiplex PCR assay. On the Illumina HiSeq System, the amplified TCR beta libraries were sequenced as 87-base-pair reads. The authors' analysis ran thus. In a later analysis, tens of millions of unique TCR beta chains were counted across the 650 to 750 repertoires, and some 10 million of these chains were shared by at least two donors. Raw reads were error-corrected and collapsed into unique sequences with a nearest-neighbor algorithm that merged closely related sequences to remove PCR and sequencing errors. CDR3 sequences were aligned to IMGT reference sequences to assign V, D and J gene segments. Each retained sequence needed at least a six-nucleotide match to both a V gene segment and a J gene segment. Rearrangements were called productive when the CDR3 lacked stop codons and stayed in frame with V and J; all others were non-productive. Following IMGT convention, CDR3 was defined as the stretch from the second conserved V-encoded cysteine up to the conserved J-encoded phenylalanine. The earlier analysis of about 610 of the donors excluded any sequence lacking an unambiguous match to a single V gene segment. An earlier analysis of some 610 of the donors called V segments functional above 56.7% productive rearrangements and segregating when the between-donor standard deviation exceeded 5%. A statistical classification framework was built for diagnosing cytomegalovirus status from the catalog of TCR beta chain sequences. In a later analysis, TCR nucleotide sequences were compared against IMGT/GENE-DB human TR gene sequences so that V and J genes could be assigned. The TCRdist pipeline was used in a later analysis to assign CDR3 sequences and most-parsimonious VDJ recombination scenarios. In a later analysis, each TCR beta chain was defined by its CDR3 amino acid sequence together with its V-gene family, and reads without a unique V-gene family were excluded. To address suspected cross-contamination and a sequencing artifact, a later analysis removed approximately 590 highly shared, low-generation-probability nucleotide sequences. In a later analysis, a clonal expansion index was calculated for each public chain from normalized within-repertoire ranks of inferred template counts. Generation probabilities in a later analysis came from a VDJ recombination model fitted to out-of-frame rearrangements, and those results were checked against IGoR. In a later analysis, hypergeometric tests were used to score TCR-TCR, TCR-HLA and TCR-CMV co-occurrence, with a repertoire-size bias correction applied to TCR pairs. A later analysis estimated false discovery rates by permuting HLA or CMV assignments 20 times. In a later analysis, co-occurring TCRs were grouped using DBSCAN, and TCRdist sequence similarity was added for clustering within HLA-allele-positive subsets. Co-occurrence clustering excluded repertoires with fewer than 30,000 or more than 120,000 public chains, plus five with anomalous nucleotide sharing. TCRdb obtained this table from immuneACCESS and retained in-frame rearrangements with V and J assigned. These tables miss some clones; where compared with another copy, unresolved V genes account for less than half of the shortfall, and the remainder is unexplained. D and trimming come from the DNA, and the V and J calls and clone size come from that table. The sample data list about 270,000 clones, and approximately 70% of these were observed just once. The ten top clones hold under 2.5% of the sample.

Rearrangement joined TRBV11-2 to TRBJ2-1; the D gene is perhaps TRBD1, from 6 matching bases. The source material was PBMCs. This sequence originates from a female donor in good health and CMV-seronegative. The encoded CDR3 is CASSSLRGRENEQFF. The DNA reads as follows: TGTGCCAGCAGCTCCCTCAGGGGTCGAGAGAATGAGCAGTTCTTC. Here the CDR3 is joined to the reference TRBV11-2 and TRBJ2-1 genes, and the full variable domain is: EAGVAQSPRYKIIEKRQSVAFWCNPISGHATLYWYQQILGQGPKLLIQFQNNGVVDDSQLPKDRFSAERLKGVDSTLKIQPAKLEDSAVYLCASSSLRGRENEQFFGPGTRLTVL.